The rows below give T cell receptor beta chains drawn from one sample of a study of T-cell memory formation after mild COVID-19. TCRdb analysed the 5' RACE reads with MiXCR anew, one entry per CDR3 protein. Of about 500,000 distinct CDR3 sequences in the sample, roughly 22% were seen once. Sequenced material: PBMCs or a T cell subset sorted from them (not recorded which). The source is an adult woman who had mild COVID-19 (a few samples of this study predate the infection). Cell type and time point are not known. The CDR3 runs from the conserved cysteine through the conserved F or W. The order of the fields is clone size, D gene, J gene, V gene, CDR3 protein, CDR3 DNA. The D gene is left open where the match is weak. Clone size is not always given. Where it is, it says once, few, many or a class for expanded clones.

clone size: few; D gene: .; J gene: TRBJ2-7; V gene: TRBV12-3/TRBV12-4; CDR3 protein: CASSTQLGVPWGEQYF; CDR3 DNA: TGTGCCAGCAGTACCCAACTTGGGGTCCCATGGGGCGAGCAGTACTTC
clone size: few; D gene: .; J gene: TRBJ2-5; V gene: TRBV10-3; CDR3 protein: CAISVGPGRETQYF; CDR3 DNA: TGTGCCATCAGTGTTGGACCAGGTAGAGAGACCCAGTACTTC
clone size: .; D gene: TRBD2; J gene: TRBJ2-7; V gene: TRBV7-6; CDR3 protein: CASSSGLGTYEQYF; CDR3 DNA: TGTGCCAGCAGTTCCGGACTAGGAACCTACGAGCAGTACTTC
clone size: .; D gene: TRBD1; J gene: TRBJ2-1; V gene: TRBV5-8; CDR3 protein: CASSLDRGQFF; CDR3 DNA: TGTGCCAGCAGCTTGGACAGGGGGCAGTTCTTC
clone size: .; D gene: TRBD2; J gene: TRBJ2-3; V gene: TRBV7-2; CDR3 protein: CASSLASTSSLTRVSTDTQYF; CDR3 DNA: TGTGCCAGCAGCTTAGCGTCGACTAGCTCCCTGACGAGGGTTAGCACAGATACGCAGTATTTT
clone size: .; D gene: TRBD2; J gene: TRBJ2-1; V gene: TRBV4-1; CDR3 protein: CASSLPSGDYNEQFF; CDR3 DNA: TGCGCCAGCAGCCTGCCTAGCGGAGATTACAATGAGCAGTTCTTC
clone size: many; D gene: TRBD2; J gene: TRBJ2-3; V gene: TRBV5-1; CDR3 protein: CASSLTSGVTDTQYF; CDR3 DNA: TGCGCCAGCAGCTTGACTAGCGGGGTCACAGATACGCAGTATTTT
clone size: .; D gene: .; J gene: TRBJ2-7; V gene: TRBV15; CDR3 protein: CATSPRRGKEQYF; CDR3 DNA: TGTGCCACCAGCCCTCGGCGGGGTAAGGAGCAGTACTTC
clone size: few; D gene: .; J gene: TRBJ1-2; V gene: TRBV24-1; CDR3 protein: CATSARGTDGYTF; CDR3 DNA: TGTGCCACCAGTGCGAGGGGGACGGACGGCTACACCTTC
clone size: .; D gene: TRBD1; J gene: TRBJ1-1; V gene: TRBV27; CDR3 protein: CASSLLQGRNTEAFF; CDR3 DNA: TGTGCCAGCAGTTTACTACAGGGGAGGAACACTGAAGCTTTCTTT
clone size: .; D gene: .; J gene: TRBJ1-4; V gene: TRBV20-1; CDR3 protein: CSAKMWDNDWEKLFF; CDR3 DNA: TGCAGTGCTAAGATGTGGGACAACGACTGGGAAAAACTGTTTTTT
clone size: .; D gene: TRBD2; J gene: TRBJ2-1; V gene: TRBV6-5; CDR3 protein: CASSYPGLAGNNEQFF; CDR3 DNA: TGTGCCAGCAGTTACCCCGGACTAGCGGGAAACAATGAGCAGTTCTTC
clone size: .; D gene: .; J gene: TRBJ1-1; V gene: TRBV27; CDR3 protein: CASSLSGTMNTEAFF; CDR3 DNA: TGTGCCAGCAGTTTATCGGGGACAATGAACACTGAAGCTTTCTTT
clone size: many; D gene: .; J gene: TRBJ2-1; V gene: TRBV5-1; CDR3 protein: CASSLDPGTLSTYNEQFF; CDR3 DNA: TGCGCCAGCAGCTTGGACCCCGGGACACTAAGTACCTACAATGAGCAGTTCTTC